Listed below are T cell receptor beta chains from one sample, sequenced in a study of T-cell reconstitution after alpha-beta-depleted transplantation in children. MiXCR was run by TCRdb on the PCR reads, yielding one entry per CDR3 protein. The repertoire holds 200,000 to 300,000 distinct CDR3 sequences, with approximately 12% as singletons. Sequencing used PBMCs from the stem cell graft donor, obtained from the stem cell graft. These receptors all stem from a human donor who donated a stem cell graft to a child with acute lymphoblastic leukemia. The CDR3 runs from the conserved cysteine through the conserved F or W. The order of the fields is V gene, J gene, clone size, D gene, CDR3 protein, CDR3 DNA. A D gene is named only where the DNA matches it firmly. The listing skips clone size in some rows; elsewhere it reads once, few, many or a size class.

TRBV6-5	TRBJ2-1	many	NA	CASRYSASSYNEQFF	TGTGCCAGCAGATATAGCGCCAGCTCCTACAATGAGCAGTTCTTC
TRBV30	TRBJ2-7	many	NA	CAWSSRPISYEQYF	TGTGCCTGGAGTTCCCGACCGATAAGCTACGAGCAGTACTTC
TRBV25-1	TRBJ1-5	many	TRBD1	CASSETGFHQPQHF	TGTGCCAGCAGTGAGACAGGGTTTCATCAGCCCCAGCATTTT
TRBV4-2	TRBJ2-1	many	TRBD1	CASSQPDRDDNEQFF	TGTGCCAGCAGCCAACCCGACAGGGATGACAATGAGCAGTTCTTC
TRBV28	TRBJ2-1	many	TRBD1	CASSGQGRGNNEQFF	TGTGCCAGCAGCGGACAGGGAAGGGGAAACAATGAGCAGTTCTTC
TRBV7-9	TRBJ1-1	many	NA	CASSQSRGFSRDTEAFF	TGTGCCAGCAGCCAGTCCAGGGGCTTCAGCCGGGACACTGAAGCTTTCTTT
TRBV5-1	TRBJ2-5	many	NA	CASSLGGSYQETQYF	TGCGCCAGCAGCTTGGGCGGATCGTACCAAGAGACCCAGTACTTC
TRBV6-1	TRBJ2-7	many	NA	CASGGAVASYEQYF	TGTGCCAGCGGTGGAGCTGTTGCCTCCTACGAGCAGTACTTC
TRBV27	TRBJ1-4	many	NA	CASTATGGHTNEKLFF	TGTGCCAGCACCGCAACGGGGGGCCACACTAATGAAAAACTGTTTTTT
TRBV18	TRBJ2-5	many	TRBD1	CASSRIRGPETQYF	TGTGCCAGCTCACGTATCAGGGGGCCGGAGACCCAGTACTTC
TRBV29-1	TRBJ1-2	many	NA	CSVEKTGKSYGYTF	TGCAGCGTTGAAAAAACCGGGAAAAGCTATGGCTACACCTTC
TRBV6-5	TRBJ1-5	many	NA	CASTLGGSPGSNQPQHF	TGTGCCAGCACCTTAGGAGGGAGCCCGGGGAGCAATCAGCCCCAGCATTTT
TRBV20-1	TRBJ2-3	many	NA	CSARDPGGTDTQYF	TGCAGTGCTAGAGATCCCGGGGGCACAGATACGCAGTATTTT
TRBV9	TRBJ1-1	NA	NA	CASSVGQAMNTEAFF	TGTGCCAGCAGCGTAGGACAGGCCATGAACACTGAAGCTTTCTTT
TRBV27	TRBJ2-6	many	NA	CASSYSRPQANVLTF	TGTGCCAGCAGTTATAGTCGGCCACAGGCCAACGTCCTGACTTTC
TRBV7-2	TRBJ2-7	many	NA	CASSPGWGVYEQYF	TGTGCCAGCAGCCCCGGTTGGGGGGTCTACGAGCAGTACTTC
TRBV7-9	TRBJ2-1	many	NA	CASRTQDNEQFF	TGTGCCAGCAGGACACAGGACAATGAGCAGTTCTTC
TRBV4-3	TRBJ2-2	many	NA	CASSQDRTWGRELFF	TGCGCCAGCAGCCAAGATCGGACCTGGGGCAGGGAGCTGTTTTTT
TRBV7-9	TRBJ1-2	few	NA	CASSPPKTINYGYTF	TGTGCCAGCAGCCCCCCTAAGACAATTAACTATGGCTACACCTTC
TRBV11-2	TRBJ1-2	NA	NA	CASSPALAGVSYTF	TGTGCCAGCAGCCCCGCCTTGGCCGGGGTGAGCTACACCTTC
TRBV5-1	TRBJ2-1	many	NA	CASSLGSEQFF	TGTGCCAGCAGCTTAGGGTCAGAGCAGTTCTTC
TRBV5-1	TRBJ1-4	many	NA	CASSLQGGDEKLFF	TGCGCCAGCAGTCTACAGGGTGGGGATGAAAAACTGTTTTTT
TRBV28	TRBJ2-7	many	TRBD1	CASPSRTGGNHEQYF	TGTGCCAGCCCATCCCGGACAGGGGGAAACCACGAGCAGTACTTC
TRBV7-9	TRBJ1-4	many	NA	CASSRWPDEKLFF	TGTGCCAGCAGCCGCTGGCCGGATGAAAAACTGTTTTTT
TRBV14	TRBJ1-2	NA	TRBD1	CASSRYPGGGYGYTF	TGTGCCAGCAGCCGATACCCAGGGGGCGGCTATGGCTACACCTTC
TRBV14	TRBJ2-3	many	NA	CASSRDKVDTQYF	TGTGCCAGCAGCCGGGACAAGGTAGATACGCAGTATTTT
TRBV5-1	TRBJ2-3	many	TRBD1	CASGRDRGTDTQYF	TGCGCCAGCGGCCGGGACAGGGGCACAGATACGCAGTATTTT
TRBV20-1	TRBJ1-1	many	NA	CSAARGGGTEAFF	TGCAGTGCTGCGCGGGGTGGGGGTACTGAAGCTTTCTTT
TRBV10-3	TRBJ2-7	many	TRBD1	CAISESGDRGHEQYF	TGTGCCATCAGTGAGTCGGGGGACAGGGGCCACGAGCAGTACTTC
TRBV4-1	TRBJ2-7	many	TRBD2	CASSQSYPGEGSYEQYF	TGCGCCAGCAGCCAAAGTTATCCCGGGGAGGGATCCTACGAGCAGTACTTC
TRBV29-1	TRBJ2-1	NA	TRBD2	CSGRGLAGAPSSYNEQFF	TGCAGCGGTCGAGGACTAGCGGGCGCTCCGAGCTCCTACAATGAGCAGTTCTTC
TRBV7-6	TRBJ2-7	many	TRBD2	CASSLTSSGWYEQYF	TGTGCCAGCAGCTTAACGTCTAGCGGGTGGTACGAGCAGTACTTC
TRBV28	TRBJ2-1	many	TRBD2	CASSFRTSVYNEQFF	TGTGCCAGCAGTTTCCGGACTAGCGTCTACAATGAGCAGTTCTTC
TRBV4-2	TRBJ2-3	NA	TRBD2	CASSQDPSGQGLAGGGADTQYF	TGTGCCAGCAGCCAAGATCCAAGCGGGCAGGGACTAGCGGGGGGCGGCGCAGATACGCAGTATTTT